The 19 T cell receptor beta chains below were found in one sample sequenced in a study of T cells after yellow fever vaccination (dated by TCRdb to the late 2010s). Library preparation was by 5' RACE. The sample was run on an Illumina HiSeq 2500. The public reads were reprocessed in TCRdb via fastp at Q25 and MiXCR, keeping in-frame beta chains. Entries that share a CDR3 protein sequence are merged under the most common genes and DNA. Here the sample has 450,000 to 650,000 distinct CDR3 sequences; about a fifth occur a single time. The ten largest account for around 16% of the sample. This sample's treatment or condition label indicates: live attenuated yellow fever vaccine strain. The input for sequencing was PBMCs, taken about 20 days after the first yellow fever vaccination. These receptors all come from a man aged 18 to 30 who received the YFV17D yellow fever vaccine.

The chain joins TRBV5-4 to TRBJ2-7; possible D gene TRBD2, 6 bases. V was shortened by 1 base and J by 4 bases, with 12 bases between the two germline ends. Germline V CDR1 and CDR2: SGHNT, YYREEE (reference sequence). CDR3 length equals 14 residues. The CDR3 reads CASSLLGGGYEQYF. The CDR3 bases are TGTGCCAGCAGCTTGCTGGGGGGTGGGTACGAGCAGTACTTC.

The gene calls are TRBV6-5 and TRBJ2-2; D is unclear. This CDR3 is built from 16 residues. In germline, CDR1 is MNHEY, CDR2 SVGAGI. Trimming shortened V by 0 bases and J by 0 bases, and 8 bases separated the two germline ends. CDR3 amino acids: CASSYSGNTNTGELFF. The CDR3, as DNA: TGTGCCAGCAGTTACTCAGGAAACACGAACACCGGGGAGCTGTTTTTT.

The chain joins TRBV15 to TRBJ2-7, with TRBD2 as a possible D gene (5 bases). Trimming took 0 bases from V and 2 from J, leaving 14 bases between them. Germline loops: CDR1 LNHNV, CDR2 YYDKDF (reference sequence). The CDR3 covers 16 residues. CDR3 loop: CATSRDLAGGPYEQYV. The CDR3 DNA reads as TGTGCCACCAGCAGAGATTTGGCAGGAGGCCCCTACGAGCAGTACGTC.

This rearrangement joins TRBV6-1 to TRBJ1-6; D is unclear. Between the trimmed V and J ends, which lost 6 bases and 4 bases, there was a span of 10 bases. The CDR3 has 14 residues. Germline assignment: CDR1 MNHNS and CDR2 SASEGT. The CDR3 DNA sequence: TGTGCCAGCAGAAACACGGATTATAATTCACCCCTCCACTTT. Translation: CASRNTDYNSPLHF.

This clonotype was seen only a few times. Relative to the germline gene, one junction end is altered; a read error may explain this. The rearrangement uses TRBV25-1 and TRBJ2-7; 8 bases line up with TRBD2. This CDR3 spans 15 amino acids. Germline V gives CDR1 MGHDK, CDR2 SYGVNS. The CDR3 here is CATSARGGRVGEQYF. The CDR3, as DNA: TGTGCCACCAGTGCTCGGGGGGGCCGAGTGGGCGAGCAGTACTTC.

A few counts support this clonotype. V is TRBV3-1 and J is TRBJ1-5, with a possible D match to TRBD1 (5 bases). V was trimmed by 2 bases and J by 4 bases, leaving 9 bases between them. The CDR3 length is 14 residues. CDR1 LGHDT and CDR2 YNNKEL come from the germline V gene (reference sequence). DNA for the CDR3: TGTGCCAGCAGCCAAATGACAGCTAATCAGCCCCAGCATTTT. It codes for CASSQMTANQPQHF.

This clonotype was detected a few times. CDR3 nucleotides: TGTGCCAGCAGCGTAGTGGGGTCCGGCACAGATACGCAGTATTTT. Translating gives CASSVVGSGTDTQYF. The genes are TRBV9 and TRBJ2-3, with unresolved D. The CDR3 sequence is 15 residues long. Germline loops: CDR1 SGDLS, CDR2 YYNGEE. V dropped 0 bases and J dropped 1 base, with 9 bases sitting between them.

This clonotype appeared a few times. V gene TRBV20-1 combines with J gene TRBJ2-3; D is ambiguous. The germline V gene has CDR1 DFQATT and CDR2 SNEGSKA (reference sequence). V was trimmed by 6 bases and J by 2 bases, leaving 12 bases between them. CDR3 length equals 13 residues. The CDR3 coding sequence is TGCAGTGCCCGACTCGGGCACACAGATACGCAGTATTTT. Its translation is CSARLGHTDTQYF.

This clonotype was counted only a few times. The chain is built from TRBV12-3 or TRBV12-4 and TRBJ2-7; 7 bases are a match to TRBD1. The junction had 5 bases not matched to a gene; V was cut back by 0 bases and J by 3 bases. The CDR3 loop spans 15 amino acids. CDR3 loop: CASSLARAGGYEQYF. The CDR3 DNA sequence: TGTGCCAGCAGTTTAGCGCGGGCAGGGGGCTACGAGCAGTACTTC.

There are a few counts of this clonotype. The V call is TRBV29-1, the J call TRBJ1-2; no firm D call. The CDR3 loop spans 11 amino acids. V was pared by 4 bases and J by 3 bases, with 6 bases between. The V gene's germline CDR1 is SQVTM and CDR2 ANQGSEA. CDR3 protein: CSVALDYGYTF. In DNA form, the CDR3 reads TGCAGCGTTGCTCTGGACTATGGCTACACCTTC.

As DNA, the CDR3 is TGTGCCAGCCCGACTACGGGGAGGGGGGACGAAAATGAGCAGTTCTTC. This gives the protein CASPTTGRGDENEQFF. The chain has TRBV7-9 and TRBJ2-1, with D possibly being TRBD2 (7 bases). In germline, CDR1 is SEHNR, CDR2 FQNEAQ (reference sequence). This CDR3 is 16 amino acids long. V was shortened by 8 bases and J by 7 bases, with 24 bases between the two germline ends.

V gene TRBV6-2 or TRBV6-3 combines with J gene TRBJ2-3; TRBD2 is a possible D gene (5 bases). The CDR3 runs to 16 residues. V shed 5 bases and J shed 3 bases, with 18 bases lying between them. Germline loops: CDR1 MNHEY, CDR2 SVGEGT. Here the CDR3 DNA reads TGTGCCAGCAGTACCTCCCTCCGGGGAGTGACAGATACGCAGTATTTT. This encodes CASSTSLRGVTDTQYF.

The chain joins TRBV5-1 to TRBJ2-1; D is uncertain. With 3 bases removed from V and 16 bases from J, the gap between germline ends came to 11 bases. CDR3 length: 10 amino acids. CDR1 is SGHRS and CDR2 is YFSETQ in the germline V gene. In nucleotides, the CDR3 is TGCGCCAGCAGCTATAGGGAAGGATTCTTC. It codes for CASSYREGFF.

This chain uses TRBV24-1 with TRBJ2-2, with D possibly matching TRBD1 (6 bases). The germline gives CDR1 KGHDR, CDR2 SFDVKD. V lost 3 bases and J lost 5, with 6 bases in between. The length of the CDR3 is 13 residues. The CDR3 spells CATSDTGTGELFF. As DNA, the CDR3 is TGTGCCACCAGTGATACAGGGACCGGGGAGCTGTTTTTT.

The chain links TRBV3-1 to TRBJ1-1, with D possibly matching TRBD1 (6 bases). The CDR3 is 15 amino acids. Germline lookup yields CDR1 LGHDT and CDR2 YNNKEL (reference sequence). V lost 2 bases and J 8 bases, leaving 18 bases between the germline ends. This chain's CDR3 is CASSQQGHETKEAFF. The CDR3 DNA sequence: TGTGCCAGCAGCCAACAGGGACACGAGACGAAGGAAGCTTTCTTT. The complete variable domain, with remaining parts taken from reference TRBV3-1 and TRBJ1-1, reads DTAVSQTPKYLVTQMGNDKSIKCEQNLGHDTMYWYKQDSKKFLKIMFSYNNKELIINETVPNRFSPKSPDKAHLNLHINSLELGDSAVYFCASSQQGHETKEAFFGQGTRLTVV.

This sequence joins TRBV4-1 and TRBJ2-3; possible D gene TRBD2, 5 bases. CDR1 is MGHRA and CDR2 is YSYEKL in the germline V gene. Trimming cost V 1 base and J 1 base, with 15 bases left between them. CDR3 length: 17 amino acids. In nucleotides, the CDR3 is TGCGCCAGCAGCCAAGCGGGGTGGGCGGCGGGCACAGATACGCAGTATTTT. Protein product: CASSQAGWAAGTDTQYF.

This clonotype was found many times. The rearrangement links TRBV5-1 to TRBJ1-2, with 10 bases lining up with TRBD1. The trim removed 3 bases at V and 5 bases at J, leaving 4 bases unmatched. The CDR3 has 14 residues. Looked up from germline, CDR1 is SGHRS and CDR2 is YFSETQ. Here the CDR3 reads CASSSGQGKYGYTF. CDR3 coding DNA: TGCGCCAGCAGCTCGGGACAGGGGAAGTATGGCTACACCTTC.

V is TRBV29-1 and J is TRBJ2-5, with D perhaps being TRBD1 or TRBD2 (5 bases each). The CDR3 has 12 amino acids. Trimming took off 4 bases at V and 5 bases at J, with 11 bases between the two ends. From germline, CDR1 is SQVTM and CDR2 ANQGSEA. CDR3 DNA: TGCAGCGTTGGGGGACCGTTGGAGACCCAGTACTTC. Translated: CSVGGPLETQYF.

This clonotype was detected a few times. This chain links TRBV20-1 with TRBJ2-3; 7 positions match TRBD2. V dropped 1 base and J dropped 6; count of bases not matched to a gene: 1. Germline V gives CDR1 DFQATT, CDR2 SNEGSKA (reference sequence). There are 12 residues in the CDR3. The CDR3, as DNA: TGCAGTGCTAGAGGAGCGGGGGATACGCAGTATTTT. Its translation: CSARGAGDTQYF.